This is a list of T cell receptor beta chains from one sample in a study of T cell responses to AZD1222 COVID-19 vaccine. TCRdb keeps only in-frame clones here, not all; method: immunoSEQ multiplex PCR. The data hold roughly 180,000 clones, with roughly nine tenths observed a single time. Sequencing used peripheral blood, obtained 28 days after the second AZD1222 dose. The receptors were gathered from an adult who received the AZD1222 COVID-19 vaccine. Each CDR3 is given with its conserved first and last residue. Each record gives: V gene, J gene, CDR3 protein.

TRBV12-3/TRBV12-4	TRBJ1-4	CASSLGGEKLFF
TRBV28	TRBJ2-3	CASSFPLGAITDTQYF
TRBV2	TRBJ2-1	CASGTAPGLAGVGSYNEQFF
TRBV5-6	TRBJ1-6	CASSLDRGESPLHF
TRBV6-5	TRBJ1-1	CASSYKGGWTGTEAFF
TRBV13	TRBJ1-2	CASSPDKDYGYTF
TRBV4-1	TRBJ2-7	CASSHVPEQYFGPGYEQYF
TRBV28	TRBJ1-6	CASSSRRTLHF
TRBV5-1	TRBJ2-7	CASSLDAPSSYEQYF
TRBV20-1	TRBJ2-4	CSAPGGNIQYF
TRBV10-3	TRBJ2-1	CAVGAEWSSYNEQFF
TRBV2	TRBJ2-1	CASSGDRAAGDEQFF
TRBV5-1	TRBJ2-1	CASSLQAGSLGNEQFF
TRBV7-2	TRBJ1-5	CASSFYSNQPQHF
TRBV27	TRBJ2-7	CASSLSKSTYEQYF
TRBV27	TRBJ2-7	CASSPNSYSYEQYF
TRBV28	TRBJ1-6	CASSFPPGATYNSPLHF
TRBV18	TRBJ1-6	CASSPGRGGSPLHF
TRBV7-9	TRBJ1-6	CASSPDGLKNSPLHF
TRBV11-2	TRBJ1-6	CASSTGRGLSPLHF
TRBV27	TRBJ1-5	CASSYQGFGQPQHF
TRBV9	TRBJ2-7	CASSDGGSEQYF
TRBV7-7	TRBJ2-1	CASSLAGTEDNEQFF
TRBV6-4	TRBJ1-1	CASSSGRPNTEAFF
TRBV5-1	TRBJ1-4	CASSLSATNEKLFF
TRBV28	TRBJ2-3	CASSLLSPDTQYF
TRBV6-1	TRBJ2-7	CASSERTGFSYEQYF
TRBV7-2	TRBJ2-3	CASSYLWEGDYTQYF
TRBV10-3	TRBJ2-7	CAISDNRGLGRGGLSYEQYF
TRBV7-9	TRBJ2-1	CASSSGSSKRGTKGNEQFF
TRBV2	TRBJ2-7	CASSELGGRTYEQYF
TRBV28	TRBJ1-3	CASSSGQVFSGNTIYF
TRBV9	TRBJ2-7	CASSVGTGPYEQYF
TRBV9	TRBJ2-5	CASSVGGDPTALGTQYF
TRBV28	TRBJ1-2	CASSLGQTYGYTF
TRBV9	TRBJ1-3	CASSYLGGNTIYF
TRBV6-5	TRBJ1-1	CASSYGRAEAFF
TRBV7-8	TRBJ2-1	CASSYGQAQGYYNEQFF
TRBV5-1	TRBJ1-2	CASRFDATGAGGYTF
TRBV6-5	TRBJ2-7	CASSYAQALDEQYF
TRBV29-1	TRBJ2-2	CSVVSGGTGELFF
TRBV25-1	TRBJ1-2	CASSEGGASYGYTF
TRBV21-1	TRBJ2-2	CASRPLDRGGTGELFF
TRBV19	TRBJ1-2	CASRTDSNYGYTF
TRBV6-5	TRBJ1-2	CASSYSRGAVYGYTF
TRBV30	TRBJ1-6	CAWSAYSGLVSQSPLHF
TRBV6-5	TRBJ1-2	CASMIGSFSYGYTF
TRBV5-1	TRBJ2-3	CASSLAGGPGNTQYF
TRBV28	TRBJ1-4	CASRPGGQEKLFF
TRBV9	TRBJ1-2	CASTQGDGYTF
TRBV7-3	TRBJ2-3	CASRDARGADTQYF
TRBV28	TRBJ2-1	CASSLRWGAAERDEQFF
TRBV4-1	TRBJ2-7	CASSQANSYEQYF